This T cell receptor (beta chain) derives from a study of shared clonotypes between healthy human individuals. Method: immunoSEQ multiplex PCR; TCRdb's copy keeps in-frame clones and lacks some. The profile shows hundreds of thousands of clones, about 74% of them singletons. This clone appeared a few times. CDR3 length: 18 residues. Per the germline V gene, CDR1 is SGHRS and CDR2 is YFSETQ. Trimming removed 0 bases from V and 3 bases from J; junction bases left unmatched: 12. The clonotype comes from a woman in her twenties or thirties in good health. Input material: memory CD4+ T cells sorted from blood. Described subset: CD45RA-negative fraction. This chain joins TRBV5-1 and TRBJ2-3; TRBD1 agrees at 8 bases. For the CDR3, the DNA is TGCGCCAGCAGCTTGGCCGGAAGTAGGACAGGGATGACAGATACGCAGTATTTT. It specifies CASSLAGSRTGMTDTQYF.